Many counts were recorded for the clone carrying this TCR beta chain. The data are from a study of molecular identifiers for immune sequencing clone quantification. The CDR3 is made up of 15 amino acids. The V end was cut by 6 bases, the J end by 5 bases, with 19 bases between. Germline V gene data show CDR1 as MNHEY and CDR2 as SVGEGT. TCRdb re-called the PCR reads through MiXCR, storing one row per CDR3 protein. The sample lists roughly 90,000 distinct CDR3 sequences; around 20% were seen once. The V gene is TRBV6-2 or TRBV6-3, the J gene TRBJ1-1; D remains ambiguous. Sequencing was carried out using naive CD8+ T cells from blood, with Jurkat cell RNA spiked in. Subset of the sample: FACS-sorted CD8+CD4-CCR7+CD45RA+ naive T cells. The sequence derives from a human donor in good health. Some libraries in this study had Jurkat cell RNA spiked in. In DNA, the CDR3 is TGTGCCAGCAGCCACAGCCAGCGCGCTTGGACTGAAGCTTTCTTT. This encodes CASSHSQRAWTEAFF.